The TCR beta chain described here comes from a study of post-analysis software for immune sequencing data. Study context: Multiple sclerosis in the patients followed relapsing-remitting, secondary progressive and progressive-relapsing courses.

This clonotype has a handful of counts. Its antigen remains unidentified. Study observations and caveats: Controls showed lower frequencies than patients for five or six TRBV segments, and TRBV5-6, TRBV5-1 and TRBV20-1 were among these.

Trimming removed 0 bases from V and 5 bases from J, with 6 bases in between. Germline lookup yields CDR1 SGHKS and CDR2 YYEKEE (reference sequence). The CDR3 extends over 13 amino acids. Unique-molecular-identifier-tagged TCR beta cDNA libraries were used. TCRdb called the PCR reads again in MiXCR, with one record for every CDR3 protein. This sample has 750,000 to 950,000 distinct CDR3 sequences; roughly 50% occur once, and the top ten carry 4.6%. The V gene is TRBV5-5, the J gene TRBJ2-1; D is unclear. The receptor was derived from a girl aged 10 to 17 with multiple sclerosis. Sequenced input: blood. The CDR3 loop is CASSLVQDNEQFF. The CDR3 DNA reads as TGTGCCAGCAGCTTGGTTCAGGACAATGAGCAGTTCTTC.